The following is a TCR beta chain sequence with its context. This sample was included in a study of blood T cell repertoires in COVID-19. The germline V gene has CDR1 PRHDT and CDR2 FYEKMQ (reference sequence). This CDR3 has 12 residues. V shed 2 bases and J shed 5 bases, with 6 bases lying between them. The repertoire was sequenced with immunoSEQ multiplex PCR; TCRdb's copy has only in-frame clones and lacks some. The sample lists roughly 250,000 clones, roughly 89% seen once, with around 0.8% in the top ten. Sequenced sample: peripheral blood. This clonotype was sampled from a man aged 25-45 years with acute or convalescent COVID-19. The V call is TRBV13, the J call TRBJ1-1, with a weak D call TRBD1 (6 bases). For the CDR3, the DNA is TGTGCCAGCAGCTTACAGGGGACTGAAGCTTTCTTT. Its translation is CASSLQGTEAFF.